This TCR beta chain appears in the sequencing data of a study of blood T cell repertoires in COVID-19. Study information: T cells, B-cell-depleted T cells, or PBMCs supplied cDNA or gDNA.

This CDR3 has 16 residues. V trimming: 4 bases; J trimming: 3 bases; junction bases outside the gene matches: 9. CDR1 and CDR2 from the germline V gene are MNHEY and SVGAGI. The repertoire was sequenced with immunoSEQ multiplex PCR; TCRdb's copy has only in-frame clones and lacks some. The sample carries roughly 40,000 clones, over 70% recorded once. V usage is TRBV6-5 and J usage is TRBJ1-3; 7 bases are a match to TRBD1. The source of this sequence is an elderly woman with active or convalescent COVID-19. Sequencing was done on a sample of peripheral blood. CDR3 loop: CASSSRFRGFGNTIYF. For the CDR3, the DNA is TGTGCCAGCAGTTCTCGATTCAGGGGGTTTGGAAACACCATATATTTT.